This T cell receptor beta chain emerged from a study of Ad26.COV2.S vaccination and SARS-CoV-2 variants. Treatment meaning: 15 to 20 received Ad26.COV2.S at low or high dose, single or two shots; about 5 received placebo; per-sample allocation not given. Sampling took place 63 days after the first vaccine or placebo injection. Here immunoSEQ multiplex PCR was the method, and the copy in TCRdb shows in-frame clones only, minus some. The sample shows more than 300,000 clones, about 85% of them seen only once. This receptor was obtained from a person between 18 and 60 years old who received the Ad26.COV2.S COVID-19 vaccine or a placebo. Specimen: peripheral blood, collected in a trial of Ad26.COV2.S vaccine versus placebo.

The CDR3 sequence: CASSRRVGTGTGELFF. As DNA, the CDR3 is TGTGCCAGCAGCCGTCGGGTGGGGACGGGTACCGGGGAGCTGTTTTTT. V usage is TRBV5-6 and J usage is TRBJ2-2; D may be TRBD1 or TRBD2 (5 bases each). Between the trimmed V and J ends, which lost 4 bases and 5 bases, there was a span of 18 bases. The CDR3 covers 16 residues. Germline assignment: CDR1 SGHDT and CDR2 YYEEEE.